A selection of T cell receptor beta chains follows, all from one sample in a study of blood T cell repertoires in COVID-19. TCRdb's table, derived via immunoSEQ multiplex PCR, lists solely in-frame clones and lacks some. This table holds roughly 30,000 clones, just over 90% found once. Sequenced input: peripheral blood. All receptors derive from a man in his fifties or sixties with acute or convalescent COVID-19. CDR3s leave out the opening cysteine and the closing phenylalanine or tryptophan. The listing skips clone size in some rows; elsewhere it reads once, few, many or a size class.

CDR3 protein: SVRQGVNSPLH
J gene: TRBJ1-6
CDR3 length: 11
V gene: TRBV29-1
clone size: once

CDR3 protein: AITEREESYEQY
J gene: TRBJ2-7
CDR3 length: 12
V gene: TRBV10-3
clone size: -

CDR3 protein: ASSQEGTGYGNEKLF
J gene: TRBJ1-4
CDR3 length: 15
V gene: TRBV4-1
clone size: once

CDR3 protein: ASSLGWSSANEKLF
J gene: TRBJ1-4
CDR3 length: 14
V gene: TRBV7-9
clone size: -

CDR3 protein: ASSSPRAQY
J gene: TRBJ2-3
CDR3 length: 9
V gene: TRBV11-3
clone size: -

CDR3 protein: ASSFGGQLF
J gene: TRBJ2-1
CDR3 length: 9
V gene: TRBV5-1
clone size: -

CDR3 protein: ASSQETRDYEQY
J gene: TRBJ2-7
CDR3 length: 12
V gene: TRBV4-1
clone size: once

CDR3 protein: ASSSDRGIGWYT
J gene: TRBJ1-2
CDR3 length: 12
V gene: TRBV19
clone size: -

CDR3 protein: ASSRDTYNYGYT
J gene: TRBJ1-2
CDR3 length: 12
V gene: TRBV19
clone size: -

CDR3 protein: ASSPRGYNEQF
J gene: TRBJ2-1
CDR3 length: 11
V gene: TRBV11-3
clone size: -

CDR3 protein: AISEQQGKSSPLH
J gene: TRBJ1-6
CDR3 length: 13
V gene: TRBV10-3
clone size: -

CDR3 protein: ATSDPKTGGYYGYT
J gene: TRBJ1-2
CDR3 length: 14
V gene: TRBV24-1
clone size: -

CDR3 protein: ASSRGFSYEQY
J gene: TRBJ2-7
CDR3 length: 11
V gene: TRBV5-5
clone size: -

CDR3 protein: AWSPGTGIRGKLF
J gene: TRBJ1-4
CDR3 length: 13
V gene: TRBV30
clone size: -

CDR3 protein: ASSITGWAEAF
J gene: TRBJ1-1
CDR3 length: 11
V gene: TRBV27
clone size: -

CDR3 protein: ASSDPYREIGYEQY
J gene: TRBJ2-7
CDR3 length: 14
V gene: TRBV10-2
clone size: few

CDR3 protein: ASSLQGEANEKLF
J gene: TRBJ1-4
CDR3 length: 13
V gene: TRBV7-8
clone size: -

CDR3 protein: AWSVVTSSEQY
J gene: TRBJ2-7
CDR3 length: 11
V gene: TRBV30
clone size: -

CDR3 protein: ASSPRTSGRRAKNIQY
J gene: TRBJ2-4
CDR3 length: 16
V gene: TRBV6-6
clone size: -

CDR3 protein: ATSDQGTSGRPFTYNEQF
J gene: TRBJ2-1
CDR3 length: 18
V gene: TRBV24-1
clone size: -

CDR3 protein: ASSLGAGISYNEQF
J gene: TRBJ2-1
CDR3 length: 14
V gene: TRBV11-3
clone size: few

CDR3 protein: ASSELGLSGNTIY
J gene: TRBJ1-3
CDR3 length: 13
V gene: TRBV2
clone size: -

CDR3 protein: ASSYGRTNNSPLH
J gene: TRBJ1-6
CDR3 length: 13
V gene: TRBV6-2/TRBV6-3
clone size: -

CDR3 protein: ASSLSKAGGGYT
J gene: TRBJ1-2
CDR3 length: 12
V gene: TRBV27
clone size: few

CDR3 protein: ASSLGVGEQY
J gene: TRBJ2-7
CDR3 length: 10
V gene: TRBV27
clone size: -

CDR3 protein: ASSAGTGRSYGYT
J gene: TRBJ1-2
CDR3 length: 13
V gene: TRBV9
clone size: -